These T cell receptor beta chains were read from a single sample in a study of blood T cell repertoires in COVID-19. The method was immunoSEQ multiplex PCR; TCRdb's version includes in-frame clones alone and lacks a portion of them. The repertoire has 95,000 to 150,000 clones, 75% to 90% of them found once; the top ten carry almost 30%. The sample consisted of peripheral blood. Receptors were obtained from a woman in her 70s with acute or convalescent COVID-19. CDR3s include the opening cysteine and the closing phenylalanine or tryptophan. The D gene is left open where the match is weak. The size field is filled for only some rows; it gives once, few, many or a size class.

14,TRBV2,once,TRBJ2-7,TRBD1,CASSVQGVSYEQYF,TGTGCCAGCAGTGTACAGGGGGTCTCCTACGAGCAGTACTTC
15,TRBV28,.,TRBJ1-1,.,CASSLWRAPLTEAFF,TGTGCCAGCAGTTTATGGAGGGCCCCCCTCACTGAAGCTTTCTTT
14,TRBV2,.,TRBJ1-5,.,CASSAGHSNQPQHF,TGTGCCAGCAGTGCGGGACATAGCAATCAGCCCCAGCATTTT
15,TRBV12-5,.,TRBJ1-6,TRBD1,CASGLSGTGATPLHF,TGTGCTAGTGGCCTGTCGGGGACAGGGGCGACACCCCTCCACTTT
17,TRBV6-1,.,TRBJ1-6,TRBD1,CASSGGRRTGRISPLHF,TGTGCCAGCAGTGGGGGGAGGAGGACAGGCAGGATCTCACCCCTCCACTTT
12,TRBV19,.,TRBJ2-5,.,CASRGLRDTQYF,TGTGCCAGTAGGGGACTCCGAGATACCCAGTACTTC
16,TRBV3-1/TRBV3-2,.,TRBJ1-3,.,CAGSQGVGGFGNTIYF,TGTGCCGGCAGCCAAGGCGTCGGGGGATTCGGAAACACCATATATTTT
13,TRBV6-5,.,TRBJ1-5,.,CASSRQINQPQHF,TGTGCCAGCAGTCGACAGATCAATCAGCCCCAGCATTTT
14,TRBV3-1/TRBV3-2,once,TRBJ1-1,.,CASRPPGGGTEAFF,TGTGCCAGCAGACCCCCGGGGGGAGGGACTGAAGCTTTCTTT
14,TRBV10-1,.,TRBJ1-5,.,CASTPRQGNQPQHF,TGCGCCAGCACCCCCAGGCAGGGTAATCAGCCCCAGCATTTT
15,TRBV6-6,.,TRBJ1-4,TRBD1,CASSESQGEYEKLFF,TGTGCCAGCAGCGAATCCCAGGGGGAGTATGAAAAACTGTTTTTT
13,TRBV6-5,.,TRBJ2-1,.,CASRRQPYNEQFF,TGTGCCAGCAGAAGACAGCCCTACAATGAGCAGTTCTTC
13,TRBV2,.,TRBJ1-1,.,CASELSGKTEAFF,TGTGCCAGTGAGCTATCAGGGAAAACTGAAGCTTTCTTT
16,TRBV18,.,TRBJ2-3,TRBD2,CASSSGTSGGSDTQYF,TGTGCCAGCTCAAGTGGGACTAGCGGGGGCTCAGATACGCAGTATTTT
17,TRBV5-5,.,TRBJ2-5,.,CASSPLFEGSTKETQYF,TGTGCCAGCAGCCCGTTATTCGAGGGTTCCACCAAAGAGACCCAGTACTTC
11,TRBV6-5,once,TRBJ1-1,.,CASIGNTEAFF,TGTGCCAGCATCGGGAACACTGAAGCTTTCTTT
13,TRBV7-9,few,TRBJ1-2,.,CASSLASAYGYTF,TGTGCCAGCAGCTTAGCAAGTGCGTATGGCTACACCTTC
12,TRBV11-3,.,TRBJ2-5,TRBD2,CASSFEGTSGDF,TGTGCCAGCAGCTTCGAGGGGACTAGCGGGGACTTC
16,TRBV5-1,few,TRBJ1-3,TRBD1,CASSSSSGGSGNTIYF,TGCGCCAGCAGCTCGAGTTCAGGGGGCTCTGGAAACACCATATATTTT
13,TRBV29-1,.,TRBJ1-4,.,CSVTGWNNEKLFF,TGCAGCGTCACAGGGTGGAATAATGAAAAACTGTTTTTT
17,TRBV7-9,.,TRBJ2-7,TRBD2,CASSLRTSGGASHEQYF,TGTGCCAGCAGCTTACGGACTAGCGGGGGGGCGTCCCACGAGCAGTACTTC
14,TRBV6-5,few,TRBJ1-3,.,CASSYSIGAWTIYF,TGTGCCAGCAGTTACTCAATTGGGGCTTGGACCATATATTTT
13,TRBV6-5,.,TRBJ1-1,.,CASSQDRNTEAFF,TGTGCCAGCAGCCAGGACAGGAACACTGAAGCTTTCTTT
15,TRBV21-1,.,TRBJ2-1,.,CASSIPSGGYNEQFF,TGTGCCAGCAGCATCCCTAGCGGGGGATACAATGAGCAGTTCTTC
13,TRBV18,.,TRBJ2-7,.,CASSPSGSYEQYF,TGTGCCAGCTCACCTTCCGGGAGCTACGAGCAGTACTTC
17,TRBV19,.,TRBJ2-5,TRBD1,CASSMEPHRGGRETQYF,TGTGCCAGTAGTATGGAGCCTCACAGGGGTGGTAGAGAGACCCAGTACTTC
14,TRBV11-2,.,TRBJ1-2,.,CASSLASGMYGYTF,TGTGCCAGCAGCTTAGCTTCGGGGATGTATGGCTACACCTTC
14,TRBV7-9,.,TRBJ2-1,TRBD1,CASSLTDRDNEQFF,TGTGCCAGCAGCTTAACGGACAGGGACAATGAGCAGTTCTTC
15,TRBV11-2,.,TRBJ2-2,.,CASSLRVGDTGELFF,TGTGCCAGCAGCTTGCGAGTAGGGGACACCGGGGAGCTGTTTTTT
14,TRBV7-3,.,TRBJ2-1,.,CASSLAGGYNEQFF,TGTGCCAGCAGCTTGGCAGGGGGGTACAATGAGCAGTTCTTC
11,TRBV20-1,.,TRBJ1-2,.,CSAIWGGGYTF,TGCAGTGCTATCTGGGGGGGTGGCTACACCTTC
15,TRBV6-5,.,TRBJ1-5,TRBD1,CASRSGTAGNQPQHF,TGTGCCAGCAGGTCCGGGACAGCTGGCAATCAGCCCCAGCATTTT
16,TRBV28,.,TRBJ2-1,TRBD2,CASSSGLAGVVNEQFF,TGTGCCAGCAGTTCCGGACTAGCAGGGGTCGTCAATGAGCAGTTCTTC
12,TRBV19,few,TRBJ1-1,.,CASSLPNTEAFF,TGTGCCAGTAGTCTTCCGAACACTGAAGCTTTCTTT
15,TRBV28,.,TRBJ2-7,TRBD1,CASKGGRQGAYEQYF,TGTGCCAGCAAAGGAGGGAGACAGGGGGCCTACGAGCAGTACTTC
16,TRBV30,.,TRBJ1-5,.,CAWSERTLYSNQPQHF,TGTGCCTGGAGTGAAAGGACACTTTATAGCAATCAGCCCCAGCATTTT
15,TRBV5-1,.,TRBJ1-4,.,CASSPGQEPREKLFF,TGCGCCAGCAGCCCTGGACAAGAACCAAGGGAAAAACTGTTTTTT
16,TRBV28,.,TRBJ2-3,TRBD1,CASDAASGQWTDTQYF,TGTGCCAGCGACGCCGCCTCGGGACAGTGGACAGATACGCAGTATTTT
16,TRBV7-2,.,TRBJ2-2,TRBD1,CASSLGRGLNTGELFF,TGTGCCAGCAGCTTAGGAAGGGGGCTTAACACCGGGGAGCTGTTTTTT
13,TRBV10-3,.,TRBJ2-6,.,CAITGAGANVLTF,TGTGCCATCACAGGGGCTGGGGCCAACGTCCTGACTTTC
16,TRBV7-3,.,TRBJ2-3,TRBD2,CASSLERGSDTDTQYF,TGTGCCAGCAGCTTAGAGCGGGGCTCAGACACAGATACGCAGTATTTT
15,TRBV28,.,TRBJ1-2,TRBD1,CASSQWDRPNYGYTF,TGTGCCAGCAGTCAATGGGACAGGCCGAACTATGGCTACACCTTC
15,TRBV5-4,.,TRBJ2-7,TRBD2,CASSRSSGTSYEQYF,TGTGCCAGCAGCAGGTCTAGCGGAACCTCCTACGAGCAGTACTTC
13,TRBV28,.,TRBJ2-3,.,CAVVTPVADTQYF,TGTGCCGTAGTAACCCCCGTCGCAGATACGCAGTATTTT
15,TRBV6-5,once,TRBJ2-1,TRBD2,CASSYGLAGRNEQFF,TGTGCCAGCAGTTATGGACTAGCGGGGCGCAATGAGCAGTTCTTC
15,TRBV3-1/TRBV3-2,.,TRBJ1-6,.,CASSQDGRDNSPLHF,TGTGCCAGCAGCCAAGATGGTCGGGATAATTCACCCCTCCACTTT
17,TRBV4-1,.,TRBJ2-5,.,CASSHALGRTKRETQYF,TGCGCCAGCAGCCATGCCCTTGGACGGACAAAGAGGGAGACCCAGTACTTC
13,TRBV11-3,.,TRBJ2-2,.,CASSLDITGELFF,TGTGCCAGCAGCTTAGACATCACCGGGGAGCTGTTTTTT